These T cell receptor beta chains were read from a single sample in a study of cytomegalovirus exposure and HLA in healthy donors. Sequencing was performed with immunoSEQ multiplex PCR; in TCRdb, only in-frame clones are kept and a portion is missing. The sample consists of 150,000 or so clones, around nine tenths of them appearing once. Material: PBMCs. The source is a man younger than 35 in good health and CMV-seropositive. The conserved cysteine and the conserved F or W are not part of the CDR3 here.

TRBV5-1	ASSLGSSNQETQY
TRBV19	ASGTSLTYEQY
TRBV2	ARGGLSNEQF
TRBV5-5	ASSPQGWSEAF
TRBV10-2	ASSEGRGRSPLH
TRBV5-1	ASSSIAGVDNEQF
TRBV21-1	ASMLDRRNQPQH
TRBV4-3	ASSQDLRGGHMNEQF
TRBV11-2	ASSLDLAETQY
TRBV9	ASSSGIEAF
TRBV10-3	AISGPGQGMDNYGYT
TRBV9	ASSSTSGIRNEQF
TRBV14	ASSQLAGSLNTQY
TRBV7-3	ASSLTAGPSGEQY
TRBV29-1	SVSSGGNQPQH
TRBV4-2	ASTRGVGTEAF
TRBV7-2	ASSFSGAHYNEQF
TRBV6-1	ASSEEQGGYNEQF
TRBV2	ASRTGGLYEQY
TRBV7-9	ASSFGGNQPQH
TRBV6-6	ASSYLLRNTGELF
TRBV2	ATCPEGLLYEQY
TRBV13	ASSLRIQETQY
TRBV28	ASTSGSGNQPQH
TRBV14	ASSQGGRGTEAF
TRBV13	ASSHGSGRGYEQY
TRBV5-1	ASSLIQGVYEQY
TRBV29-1	SVSQDSGANVLT
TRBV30	ARLAGGQPPSSYNEQF
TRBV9	ASSVENSYGYT
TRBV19	ASSQDRVWDTIY
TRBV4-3	ASSPRGLAGGGETQY
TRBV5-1	ASSLDFRGAF
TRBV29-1	SVGTGQETQY
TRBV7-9	ASSLSSTDTQY
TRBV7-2	ASSLLSGLGGETQY
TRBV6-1	ASSPTGGVRPQH
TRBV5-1	ASSGDEGEQY
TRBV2	AQRGGDSYNEQF
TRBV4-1	ASSHGGGKSEAF
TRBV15	ATSSFGTANEKLF
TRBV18	ASSRGGSNQPQH
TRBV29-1	SVELQGWQY
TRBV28	ASSSTWTTLYEQY
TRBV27	ASSPSLLQIRTDTQY
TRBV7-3	ASSSGAQETQY
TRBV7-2	ASSPGQGSNQPQH
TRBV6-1	ASSEARGSGNTIY
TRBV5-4	ASSFLGGTEAF
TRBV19	ASLQVPNTEAF
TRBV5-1	ASSWTVPSYNEQF
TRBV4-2	ASSPTAGSSYEQY
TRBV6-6	ATATGNGYT
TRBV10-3	AISREEYEKLF
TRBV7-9	ASSDIRDRHRSGNTIY
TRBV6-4	ASSEGTGTYEAF
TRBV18	ASSSDRGQPQH
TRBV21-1	ASSKVKGQGRYEQY
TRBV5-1	ASSLRLAGPVNTQY
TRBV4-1	ASSQEGQGARNEQF